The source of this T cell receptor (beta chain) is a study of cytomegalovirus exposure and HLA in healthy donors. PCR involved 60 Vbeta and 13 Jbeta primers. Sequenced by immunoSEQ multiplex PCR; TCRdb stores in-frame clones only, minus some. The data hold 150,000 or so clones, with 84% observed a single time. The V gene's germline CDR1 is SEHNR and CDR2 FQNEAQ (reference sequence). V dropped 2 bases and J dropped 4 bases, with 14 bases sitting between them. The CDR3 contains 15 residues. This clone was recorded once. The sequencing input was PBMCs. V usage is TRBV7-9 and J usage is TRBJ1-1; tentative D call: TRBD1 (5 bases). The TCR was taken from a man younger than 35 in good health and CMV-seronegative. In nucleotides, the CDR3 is TGTGCCAGCAGCTTACTAAGGGACTTGGGCACTGAAGCTTTCTTT. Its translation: CASSLLRDLGTEAFF.